Listed below are T cell receptor beta chains from one sample, sequenced in a study of blood T cell repertoires in COVID-19. TCRdb keeps only in-frame clones here, not all; method: immunoSEQ multiplex PCR. Of about 99,000 clones in the sample, about 90% were seen once. Source material: peripheral blood. These receptors came from a human donor in a cohort sampled during active COVID-19. The CDR3 runs from the conserved cysteine through the conserved F or W. A D gene is named only where the DNA matches it firmly. Size is stated for part of the rows, as once, few or many counts, or as a class when the clone is expanded.

V	J	size	D	CDR3	DNA
TRBV28	TRBJ2-3	NA	TRBD2	CASSFLGEGLTDTQYF	TGTGCCAGCAGTTTTTTGGGGGAGGGGTTGACAGATACGCAGTATTTT
TRBV7-2	TRBJ1-2	NA	NA	CASSLTGGMYYGYTF	TGTGCCAGCAGCTTGACGGGGGGGATGTACTATGGCTACACCTTC
TRBV19	TRBJ2-3	once	TRBD2	CASSIPSGGTDTQYF	TGTGCCAGTAGTATTCCTAGCGGGGGCACAGATACGCAGTATTTT
TRBV28	TRBJ1-5	NA	TRBD1	CASRSPPGDRASQPQHF	TGTGCCAGCAGGTCCCCCCCCGGGGACAGGGCGAGTCAGCCCCAGCATTTT
TRBV21-1	TRBJ2-1	NA	NA	CASSKSVNEQFF	TGTGCCAGCAGCAAATCCGTCAATGAGCAGTTCTTC
TRBV7-9	TRBJ1-1	NA	NA	CASSPLYGTEAFF	TGTGCCAGCAGCCCCTTATACGGGACTGAAGCTTTCTTT
TRBV9	TRBJ2-1	few	NA	CASSVTNEQFF	TGTGCCAGCAGCGTTACAAATGAGCAGTTCTTC
TRBV21-1	TRBJ1-1	once	NA	CASRKEDGSSLNTEAFF	TGTGCCAGCAGAAAGGAGGACGGCTCTTCCCTGAACACTGAAGCTTTCTTT
TRBV4-2	TRBJ1-5	NA	NA	CASSPGGLSNQPQHF	TGTGCCAGCAGCCCCGGGGGGTTGAGCAATCAGCCCCAGCATTTT
TRBV18	TRBJ2-7	NA	NA	CASSPAGSYEQYF	TGTGCCAGCTCACCAGCGGGTTCTTATGAGCAGTACTTC
TRBV4-1	TRBJ2-7	NA	NA	CASSQVGGGDYEQYF	TGCGCCAGCAGCCAAGTAGGTGGGGGCGACTACGAGCAGTACTTC
TRBV5-1	TRBJ2-2	NA	TRBD1	CASDRGTGHTGELFF	TGCGCCAGCGACCGCGGGACAGGTCACACCGGGGAGCTGTTTTTT
TRBV6-5	TRBJ1-1	NA	TRBD1	CASSWDSAEDTEAFF	TGTGCCAGCAGTTGGGACAGCGCGGAGGACACTGAAGCTTTCTTT
TRBV24-1	TRBJ2-3	NA	TRBD2	CATSDPSGGRTDTQYF	TGTGCCACCAGTGATCCTAGCGGGGGGCGCACAGATACGCAGTATTTT
TRBV19	TRBJ2-1	NA	NA	CASSRSRSRYNEQFF	TGTGCCAGTAGTAGGAGTCGGAGCCGTTACAATGAGCAGTTCTTC
TRBV5-4	TRBJ2-1	NA	NA	CASSLGGTDNNEQFF	TGTGCCAGCAGCTTGGGCGGGACAGACAACAATGAGCAGTTCTTC
TRBV24-1	TRBJ2-5	once	TRBD2	CATSDGLVLRETQYF	TGTGCCACCAGTGATGGACTAGTCCTCCGGGAGACCCAGTACTTC
TRBV11-2	TRBJ1-1	NA	TRBD1	CASSFTGVVFTEAFF	TGTGCCAGCAGCTTTACAGGGGTCGTATTTACTGAAGCTTTCTTT
TRBV27	TRBJ1-5	NA	NA	CASSQSTGQPPKPQHF	TGTGCCAGCAGCCAAAGCACCGGACAGCCACCAAAGCCCCAGCATTTT
TRBV7-8	TRBJ2-7	once	TRBD1	CASSPALGQIYEQYF	TGTGCCAGCAGCCCAGCGCTGGGACAGATCTACGAGCAGTACTTC
TRBV6-5	TRBJ1-1	few	NA	CASSYSVAGRYSEAFF	TGTGCCAGCAGTTACTCCGTTGCGGGGAGATACTCTGAAGCTTTCTTT
TRBV4-1	TRBJ2-2	NA	TRBD2	CASSQDDVPGLSPGFF	TGCGCCAGCAGCCAGGACGATGTCCCGGGACTATCCCCCGGGTTTTTT
TRBV5-1	TRBJ1-1	NA	TRBD1	CASSSNRGRTEAFF	TGCGCCAGCAGCTCAAACAGGGGAAGGACTGAAGCTTTCTTT
TRBV7-9	TRBJ2-1	NA	TRBD1	CASSLRGQQLTNEQFF	TGTGCCAGCAGCTTAAGGGGGCAGCAACTCACCAATGAGCAGTTCTTC
TRBV28	TRBJ1-1	few	NA	CASSSYYENTEAFF	TGTGCCAGCAGTTCCTATTACGAGAACACTGAAGCTTTCTTT
TRBV28	TRBJ2-7	once	NA	CASSFTGLVTYEQYF	TGTGCCAGCAGTTTTACAGGGTTAGTAACGTACGAGCAGTACTTC
TRBV27	TRBJ1-5	NA	NA	CASSLGLVNQPQHF	TGTGCCAGCAGTTTGGGACTTGTGAATCAGCCCCAGCATTTT
TRBV11-3	TRBJ1-5	NA	NA	CASSLVTGWINQPQHF	TGTGCCAGCAGCTTAGTAACAGGGTGGATAAATCAGCCCCAGCATTTT
TRBV28	TRBJ1-5	NA	TRBD1	CASSLGQGFRQPQHF	TGTGCCAGCAGCCTGGGACAGGGTTTTCGTCAGCCCCAGCATTTT
TRBV11-2	TRBJ2-7	NA	NA	CASRTPGHYEQYF	TGTGCCAGCAGGACTCCGGGACACTACGAGCAGTACTTC
TRBV19	TRBJ2-1	NA	NA	CASSNRDNNEQFF	TGTGCCAGTAGTAACAGGGATAACAATGAGCAGTTCTTC
TRBV6-5	TRBJ2-3	NA	TRBD2	CASKEREGRIDTQYF	TGTGCCAGCAAAGAGCGGGAGGGCCGGATAGATACGCAGTATTTT
TRBV13	TRBJ2-4	once	TRBD2	CASTLAGGNIQYF	TGTGCCAGCACCCTAGCGGGGGGAAACATTCAGTACTTC
TRBV10-2	TRBJ2-7	NA	TRBD2	CASSASGNHYEQYF	TGCGCCAGCAGTGCTAGCGGGAACCACTACGAGCAGTACTTC
TRBV7-9	TRBJ2-2	NA	NA	CASSSIQGNTGELFF	TGTGCCAGCAGCTCCATTCAGGGGAACACCGGGGAGCTGTTTTTT
TRBV6-1	TRBJ2-1	NA	TRBD1	CASSGGQGAGVHNEQFF	TGTGCCAGCAGTGGGGGACAGGGGGCTGGGGTCCACAATGAGCAGTTCTTC
TRBV28	TRBJ1-5	NA	TRBD1	CASLTGTGKYQPQHF	TGTGCCAGCCTGACCGGGACAGGGAAGTATCAGCCCCAGCATTTT
TRBV24-1	TRBJ1-2	NA	NA	CATRGTELGYGYTF	TGTGCCACCCGGGGGACCGAGCTCGGGTATGGCTACACCTTC
TRBV5-1	TRBJ1-6	few	NA	CASSPDVAGGNSPLHF	TGCGCCAGCAGCCCCGACGTGGCAGGCGGGAATTCACCCCTCCACTTT
TRBV28	TRBJ2-3	NA	NA	CASSLKGAGLTSTDTQYF	TGTGCCAGCAGTTTAAAGGGAGCAGGCCTAACTAGCACAGATACGCAGTATTTT
TRBV5-1	TRBJ1-6	NA	TRBD1	CASSLEGQVNSPLHF	TGCGCCAGCAGCTTGGAAGGACAGGTGAATTCACCCCTCCACTTT
TRBV10-3	TRBJ1-1	NA	NA	CAISEAGGYPNTEAFF	TGTGCCATCAGTGAAGCAGGAGGGTACCCGAACACTGAAGCTTTCTTT
TRBV4-1	TRBJ2-5	NA	NA	CASSGSSETQYF	TGCGCCAGCAGCGGTAGTTCAGAGACCCAGTACTTC
TRBV5-5	TRBJ1-5	NA	NA	CASSLVGASNQPQHF	TGTGCCAGCAGCTTGGTGGGGGCGAGCAATCAGCCCCAGCATTTT
TRBV7-2	TRBJ2-7	NA	TRBD2	CASSATSGGAYEQYF	TGTGCCAGCAGCGCAACTAGCGGGGGGGCTTACGAGCAGTACTTC
TRBV5-5	TRBJ1-1	NA	NA	CASRLEGTEAFF	TGTGCCAGCAGACTTGAGGGCACTGAAGCTTTCTTT
TRBV4-1	TRBJ2-1	NA	NA	CASSLQEGTEQFF	TGCGCCAGCAGCCTTCAGGAGGGCACTGAGCAGTTCTTC
TRBV12-3/TRBV12-4	TRBJ1-1	NA	NA	CASSSQGNTEAFF	TGTGCCAGCAGTTCACAGGGGAACACTGAAGCTTTCTTT
TRBV2	TRBJ2-7	NA	TRBD2	CASSEARESSGSSYEQYF	TGTGCCAGCAGTGAAGCGCGGGAAAGTAGCGGGAGCTCCTACGAGCAGTACTTC
TRBV5-1	TRBJ2-7	NA	TRBD2	CASSLRFGGGPYEQYF	TGCGCCAGCAGCTTGAGGTTTGGCGGGGGTCCCTACGAGCAGTACTTC
TRBV7-3	TRBJ1-5	NA	NA	CASSLGQNQPQHF	TGTGCCAGCAGCTTAGGACAGAATCAGCCCCAGCATTTT
TRBV19	TRBJ2-3	once	TRBD2	CASSRASGGVVDTQYF	TGTGCCAGTAGTAGGGCTAGCGGGGGGGTCGTAGATACGCAGTATTTT
TRBV25-1	TRBJ2-5	NA	NA	CASTMASGVETQYF	TGTGCCAGCACTATGGCCTCAGGGGTAGAGACCCAGTACTTC
TRBV4-1	TRBJ1-3	NA	TRBD1	CASSQDRAPGGGNTIYF	TGCGCCAGCAGCCAAGATCGGGCCCCAGGGGGTGGAAACACCATATATTTT
TRBV3-1/TRBV3-2	TRBJ2-7	NA	TRBD2	CASSQDVGGATYEQYF	TGTGCCAGCAGCCAAGATGTGGGAGGGGCCACCTACGAGCAGTACTTC
TRBV5-1	TRBJ2-3	NA	NA	CASTNRVSDYQTDTQYF	TGCGCCAGCACCAATCGGGTCTCTGATTACCAAACAGATACGCAGTATTTT
TRBV28	TRBJ2-6	NA	NA	CASVRSGANVLTF	TGTGCCAGCGTGAGGTCCGGGGCCAACGTCCTGACTTTC